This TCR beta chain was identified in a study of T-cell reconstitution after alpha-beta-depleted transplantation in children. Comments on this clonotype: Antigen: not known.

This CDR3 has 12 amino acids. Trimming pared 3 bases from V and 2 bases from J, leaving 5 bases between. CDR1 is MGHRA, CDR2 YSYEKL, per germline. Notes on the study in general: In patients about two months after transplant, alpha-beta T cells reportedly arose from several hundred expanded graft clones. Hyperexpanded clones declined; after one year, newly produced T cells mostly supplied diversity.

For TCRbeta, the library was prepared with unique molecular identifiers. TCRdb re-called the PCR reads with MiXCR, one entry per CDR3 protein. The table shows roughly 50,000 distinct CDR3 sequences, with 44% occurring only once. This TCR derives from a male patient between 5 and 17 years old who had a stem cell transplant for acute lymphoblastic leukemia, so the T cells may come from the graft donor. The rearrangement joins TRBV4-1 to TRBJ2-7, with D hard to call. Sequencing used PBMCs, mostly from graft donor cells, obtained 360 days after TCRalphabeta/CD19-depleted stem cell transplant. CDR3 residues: CASSQGPYEQYF. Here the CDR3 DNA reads TGCGCCAGCAGCCAGGGTCCCTACGAGCAGTACTTC.